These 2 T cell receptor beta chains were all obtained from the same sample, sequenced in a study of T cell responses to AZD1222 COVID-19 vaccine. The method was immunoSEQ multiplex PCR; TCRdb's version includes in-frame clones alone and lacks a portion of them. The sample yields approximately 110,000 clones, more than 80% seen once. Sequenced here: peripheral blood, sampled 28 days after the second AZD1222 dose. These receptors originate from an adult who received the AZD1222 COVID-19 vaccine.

The CDR3 sequence is CSVEDRPTYGYTF. The CDR3 DNA is TGCAGCGTGGAGGACAGGCCCACGTATGGCTACACCTTC. The chain employs TRBV29-1 and TRBJ1-2, with TRBD1 matching over 7 bases. The V and J ends lost 6 bases and 5 bases, in that order; junction bases with no gene match: 9. From germline, CDR1 is SQVTM and CDR2 ANQGSEA. This CDR3 comprises 13 residues.

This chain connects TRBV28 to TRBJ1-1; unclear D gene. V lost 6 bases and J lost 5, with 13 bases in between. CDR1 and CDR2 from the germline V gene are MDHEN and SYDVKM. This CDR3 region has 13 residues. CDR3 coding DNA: TGTGCCAGCAGACCGACCGCCAGAACTGAAGCTTTCTTT. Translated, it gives CASRPTARTEAFF.